This T cell receptor beta chain was identified during a study of blood T cell repertoires in COVID-19. About the study: Donors in the United States, Italy and Spain gave samples during acute or convalescent COVID-19. Sample material is recorded as cDNA or gDNA derived from T cells, B-cell-depleted T cells, or PBMCs.

Some clones are missing from TCRdb's copy, which holds only in-frame ones; the method was immunoSEQ multiplex PCR. The sample holds fewer than 400,000 clones, just under 90% seen once. The participants were between about 18 and 90 years old and came from 20 to 30 US areas. Donors in Cohort 3 who had recovered were those with two negative PCRs, healthcare professional clearance, or resolution of their symptoms. Germline CDR1 is MNHEY and CDR2 is SVGAGI. After removal of 8 bases from V and 0 bases from J, the junction contained 4 bases not matched to a gene. This CDR3 is 14 amino acids long. A word on this clone: This sample also contains other DNA sequences that code for the same CDR3.

This clonotype was obtained from a woman aged 30 to 39 who had recovered from COVID-19. The chain links TRBV6-5 to TRBJ1-5, with 7 bases lining up with TRBD1. The source material was PBMCs or T cells enriched from blood (not recorded which). The CDR3 DNA follows: TGTGCCAGCTCGAGACAGGGTAGCAATCAGCCCCAGCATTTT. Translation: CASSRQGSNQPQHF.